Below, 32 T cell receptor beta chains from the same sample are listed, as sequenced in a study of T cells in tuberculosis (dated by TCRdb to 2016 to 2019). The receptor library was made with the immunoSEQ multiplex PCR assay. TCRdb provides this immuneACCESS table in a form limited to in-frame rearrangements. Some clones are lacking; in checked studies, under half of them reflect an unresolved V gene, and why the rest are absent is not known. The sample profile shows 40,000 to 45,000 clones; roughly 94% of them were found once. 1.9% of the sample is in the top ten clones. The sample taken for sequencing was PBMCs. The receptors were sampled from a donor aged 10-35 years with latent tuberculosis or without tuberculosis infection. Some clones in this sample may be carry-over from other donors' samples.

The genes are TRBV7-2 and TRBJ2-3; D might be TRBD1 (6 bases). Germline V gives CDR1 SGHTA, CDR2 FQGNSA. CDR3 length equals 15 residues. V was cut by 2 bases and J by 2 bases, with 11 bases left in between. CDR3 sequence (DNA): TGTGCCAGCAGCTTATCGTGGGGGCTCACAGATACGCAGTATTTT. Translation gives CASSLSWGLTDTQYF. Filled out from reference TRBV7-2 and TRBJ2-3, the complete variable domain reads GAGVSQSPSNKVTEKGKDVELRCDPISGHTALYWYRQSLGQGLEFLIYFQGNSAPDKSGLPSDRFSAERTGGSVSTLTIQRTQQEDSAVYLCASSLSWGLTDTQYFGPGTRLTVL.

The chain recombines TRBV5-6 with TRBJ2-3; 7 bases map to TRBD2. V trimming: 4 bases; J trimming: 1 base; junction bases outside the gene matches: 12. Looked up from germline, CDR1 is SGHDT and CDR2 is YYEEEE. This CDR3 is built from 17 residues. CDR3 residues: CASSPLSPSGRTDTQYF. CDR3 in DNA: TGTGCCAGCAGCCCCCTCTCTCCTAGCGGCCGCACAGATACGCAGTATTTT.

This chain joins TRBV6-6 and TRBJ2-2, with a possible D match to TRBD2 (6 bases). Trimming took 5 bases from V and 6 from J, leaving 16 bases between them. Germline CDR1 MNHNY, CDR2 SVGAGI (reference sequence). The CDR3 length is 15 residues. DNA for the CDR3: TGTGCCAGCAGTAGGGGACTCCTAGGGTCCGGGGAGCTGTTTTTT. This gives the protein CASSRGLLGSGELFF.

The rearrangement links TRBV19 to TRBJ1-1, with 9 bases that match TRBD1. J was trimmed by 3 bases and V by 7 bases; bases with no gene match: 6. There are 14 residues in the CDR3. Germline V gene data show CDR1 as LNHDA and CDR2 as SQIVND (reference sequence). The CDR3 protein is CASTSTGGYTEAFF. In nucleotides, the CDR3 is TGTGCCAGTACCTCTACAGGGGGCTACACTGAAGCTTTCTTT.

The V call is TRBV25-1, the J call TRBJ2-1; 13 nucleotides agree with TRBD2. V dropped 7 bases and J dropped 2; count of bases not matched to a gene: 11. Germline assignment: CDR1 MGHDK and CDR2 SYGVNS. The CDR3 has 18 amino acids. CDR3 in DNA: TGTGCCAGCACCCCCCCTGGACTAGCGGGAGAGGCCTACAATGAGCAGTTCTTC. Encoded protein: CASTPPGLAGEAYNEQFF. The variable domain in full, completed from reference TRBV25-1 and TRBJ2-1, reads EADIYQTPRYLVIGTGKKITLECSQTMGHDKMYWYQQDPGMELHLIHYSYGVNSTEKGDLSSESTVSRIRTEHFPLTLESARPSHTSQYLCASTPPGLAGEAYNEQFFGPGTRLTVL.

The rearrangement uses TRBV4-3 and TRBJ1-2; a possible D gene is TRBD1 (6 bases). The germline CDR1 and CDR2 sequences are LGHNA and YSLEER. This CDR3 region has 15 residues. V lost 2 bases and J lost 6, with 16 bases in between. CDR3 protein: CASSQHTGLWNGYTF. CDR3 coding DNA: TGCGCCAGCAGCCAACATACAGGGTTATGGAATGGCTACACCTTC.

The rearrangement links TRBV6-1 to TRBJ2-7; D may be TRBD1 (6 bases). Germline V lookup: CDR1 MNHNS, CDR2 SASEGT. The length of the CDR3 is 13 residues. V was clipped by 5 bases and J by 3 bases, with 11 bases between them. The DNA of the CDR3 is TGTGCCAGCAGTCAGGGGTATGGCTACGAGCAGTACTTC. Translated: CASSQGYGYEQYF.

The chain combines TRBV9 with TRBJ2-1, with 7 bases fitting TRBD2. The germline V gene has CDR1 SGDLS and CDR2 YYNGEE. V lost 2 bases, J lost 2 bases, and 4 bases stayed unmatched. The CDR3 has 15 amino acids. The CDR3 loop reads CASSVERGTYNEQFF. CDR3 bases: TGTGCCAGCAGCGTCGAGCGGGGCACCTACAATGAGCAGTTCTTC.

V usage is TRBV6-6 and J usage is TRBJ1-1, with TRBD1 matching over 11 bases. The J segment lost 5 bases and the V segment lost 4 bases, leaving 3 bases of the junction unmatched. This CDR3 has 14 amino acids. Germline V lookup: CDR1 MNHNY, CDR2 SVGAGI (reference sequence). CDR3 DNA sequence: TGTGCCAGCAGTTGGGGACAGGGGGATACTGAAGCTTTCTTT. This encodes CASSWGQGDTEAFF.

This sequence joins TRBV6-1 and TRBJ1-2; no definite D call. V was clipped by 8 bases and J by 2 bases, with 12 bases between them. The CDR3 covers 13 residues. CDR1 and CDR2 from the germline V gene are MNHNS and SASEGT. The DNA for the CDR3 is TGTGCCAGCGCGAGGGAGGCGAACTATGGCTACACCTTC. This gives the protein CASAREANYGYTF.

V gene TRBV4-3 combines with J gene TRBJ2-3; D is ambiguous. The germline V gene has CDR1 LGHNA and CDR2 YSLEER. V was trimmed by 0 bases and J by 5 bases, leaving 9 bases between them. This CDR3 is 14 amino acids long. CDR3 amino acids: CASSQDLQKDTQYF. DNA for the CDR3: TGCGCCAGCAGCCAAGATTTGCAGAAAGATACGCAGTATTTT.

The chain links TRBV19 to TRBJ2-1; D remains unclear. The CDR3 runs 16 residues. V dropped 6 bases and J dropped 1 base, with 16 bases sitting between them. CDR1 LNHDA and CDR2 SQIVND come from the germline V gene (reference sequence). This CDR3 reads CASSPYHERSYNEQFF. The CDR3 region has the DNA TGTGCCAGTAGCCCCTACCACGAACGTTCCTACAATGAGCAGTTCTTC. Full variable domain (outside the CDR3, taken from reference TRBV19 and TRBJ2-1): DGGITQSPKYLFRKEGQNVTLSCEQNLNHDAMYWYRQDPGQGLRLIYYSQIVNDFQKGDIAEGYSVSREKKESFPLTVTSAQKNPTAFYLCASSPYHERSYNEQFFGPGTRLTVL.

The chain recombines TRBV4-3 with TRBJ2-3; 7 nucleotides line up with TRBD2. This CDR3 spans 19 amino acids. Trimming cost V 5 bases and J 3 bases; bases outside gene matches: 20. Per germline, CDR1 LGHNA and CDR2 YSLEER. DNA for the CDR3: TGCGCCAGCAGCTACGCCCCCAGGACTAGAGCGGGACGAACAGATACGCAGTATTTT. It encodes CASSYAPRTRAGRTDTQYF.

The CDR3 protein is CASSLRAGELFF. The CDR3 region has the DNA TGTGCCAGCAGCTTAAGAGCCGGGGAGCTGTTTTTT. The chain couples TRBV13 to TRBJ2-2; D gene unclear. V dropped 2 bases and J dropped 6 bases, with 4 bases sitting between them. The CDR3 has 12 amino acids. Germline values: CDR1 PRHDT, CDR2 FYEKMQ (reference sequence). Variable domain in full (rest from reference TRBV13 and TRBJ2-2): AAGVIQSPRHLIKEKRETATLKCYPIPRHDTVYWYQQGPGQDPQFLISFYEKMQSDKGSIPDRFSAQQFSDYHSELNMSSLELGDSALYFCASSLRAGELFFGEGSRLTVL.

The chain recombines TRBV5-6 with TRBJ2-3; TRBD1 agrees at 10 bases. Germline V gene sequence: CDR1 SGHDT, CDR2 YYEEEE. This CDR3 has 15 residues. The V and J ends lost 2 bases and 4 bases, in that order; junction bases with no gene match: 4. The CDR3 region has the DNA TGTGCCAGCAGCTTCGTGACAGGGGGCGCAGATACGCAGTATTTT. It translates to CASSFVTGGADTQYF.

This chain uses TRBV30 with TRBJ2-1; 7 bases map to TRBD1. The CDR3 is made up of 13 amino acids. The V segment lost 5 bases and the J segment 8 bases; nucleotides outside the gene matches: 9. Germline V gene sequence: CDR1 GTSNPN, CDR2 SVGIG (reference sequence). CDR3 DNA sequence: TGTGCCTGGGGACAGGCGAAGGTCCATGAGCAGTTCTTC. It specifies CAWGQAKVHEQFF.

The genes are TRBV11-2 and TRBJ2-3; weak D call: TRBD2 (6 bases). Germline CDR1 reads SGHAT; CDR2 reads FQNNGV. Trimming cost V 3 bases and J 6 bases, with 19 bases left between them. The CDR3 extends over 16 amino acids. The CDR3 loop reads CASSLDPGLRPDTQYF. The CDR3 nucleotides read TGTGCCAGCAGCTTGGACCCGGGACTGAGGCCCGATACGCAGTATTTT. Complete variable domain (other parts from reference TRBV11-2 and TRBJ2-3): EAGVAQSPRYKIIEKRQSVAFWCNPISGHATLYWYQQILGQGPKLLIQFQNNGVVDDSQLPKDRFSAERLKGVDSTLKIQPAKLEDSAVYLCASSLDPGLRPDTQYFGPGTRLTVL.

This chain links TRBV29-1 with TRBJ2-3; D unresolved. CDR3 size: 14 residues. V lost 5 bases and J lost 2, with 14 bases in between. Germline CDR1 is SQVTM and CDR2 is ANQGSEA. CDR3 sequence (DNA): TGCAGCGTTAAAGTCCAGGCCAACACAGATACGCAGTATTTT. Amino acid sequence: CSVKVQANTDTQYF.

This chain connects TRBV28 to TRBJ2-1; 10 bases are a match to TRBD2. Germline CDR1 reads MDHEN; CDR2 reads SYDVKM. This CDR3 region has 15 residues. Trimming cost V 5 bases and J 9 bases; bases outside gene matches: 10. DNA for the CDR3: TGTGCCAGCAGTGACCTAGCGGGAGTGTTAGGTGAGCAGTTCTTC. Encoded protein: CASSDLAGVLGEQFF.

This chain joins TRBV18 and TRBJ2-2, with D uncertain. Germline V gene sequence: CDR1 KGHSH, CDR2 LQKENI. The germline V and J ends were trimmed by 3 bases and 0 bases, with 8 bases remaining between them. The CDR3 is 15 amino acids. CDR3 nucleotides: TGTGCCAGCTCACCCCCCAACACGAACACCGGGGAGCTGTTTTTT. This translates into CASSPPNTNTGELFF.

V gene TRBV7-6 combines with J gene TRBJ2-1, with 10 bases fitting TRBD2. The J segment lost 5 bases and the V segment lost 0 bases, leaving 4 bases of the junction unmatched. Germline CDR1 is SGHVS and CDR2 is FNYEAQ. CDR3 size: 16 residues. CDR3 nucleotides: TGTGCCAGCAGCTTAGCTTGGCTAGCGGGGGACAATGAGCAGTTCTTC. Protein: CASSLAWLAGDNEQFF.

The rearrangement joins TRBV7-9 to TRBJ2-1; D is possibly TRBD1 (6 bases). Trimming left V 5 bases short and J 7 bases short, with 18 bases between. Germline-derived CDR1 and CDR2 are SEHNR and FQNEAQ (reference sequence). The CDR3 is made up of 15 amino acids. CDR3 DNA: TGTGCCAGCAGCGCAACAGGGATTCGACCAAATGAGCAGTTCTTC. Protein sequence: CASSATGIRPNEQFF.

This chain links TRBV18 with TRBJ1-1, with 7 bases identical to TRBD1. Germline assignment: CDR1 KGHSH and CDR2 LQKENI. The CDR3 has 17 residues. V lost 6 bases and J lost 0; bases outside the gene matches: 13. The CDR3 protein is CASSPSGGYGMNTEAFF. CDR3 nucleotide sequence: TGTGCCAGCTCCCCTTCAGGGGGGTACGGGATGAACACTGAAGCTTTCTTT.

The chain joins TRBV18 to TRBJ1-1; 7 bases line up with TRBD1. V was pared by 6 bases and J by 0 bases, with 7 bases of the junction left unmatched. This CDR3 is built from 15 residues. The V gene's germline CDR1 is KGHSH and CDR2 LQKENI. The CDR3 spells CASSLRGQMNTEAFF. CDR3 nucleotides: TGTGCCAGCTCGCTTAGGGGACAGATGAACACTGAAGCTTTCTTT.

This clone was observed once. The chain combines TRBV29-1 with TRBJ2-7; TRBD2 aligns across 7 bases. Germline V gene lookup returns CDR1 SQVTM and CDR2 ANQGSEA. The junction had 12 bases not matched to a gene; V was cut back by 4 bases and J by 0 bases. The CDR3 loop spans 16 amino acids. In DNA, the CDR3 is TGCAGCGTTGGTACTAGCGACGGGTGGGGCTCCTACGAGCAGTACTTC. Its protein is CSVGTSDGWGSYEQYF.

The rearrangement links TRBV10-3 to TRBJ1-1; 10 bases map to TRBD1. Germline lookup yields CDR1 ENHRY and CDR2 SYGVKD. The trim removed 3 bases at V and 4 bases at J, leaving 8 bases unmatched. The CDR3 is 16 residues long. The CDR3 loop reads CAISELPGQGFTEAFF. The CDR3 DNA follows: TGTGCCATCAGTGAATTACCGGGACAGGGGTTCACTGAAGCTTTCTTT.

The chain joins TRBV10-2 to TRBJ1-2; D not certain. Germline loops: CDR1 WSHSY, CDR2 SAAADI. CDR3 size: 17 residues. Trimming took 2 bases from V and 0 from J, leaving 16 bases between them. Here the CDR3 DNA reads TGCGCCAGCAGTGAGCGCGCGTCACTGGGAGCTAACTATGGCTACACCTTC. Translated, it gives CASSERASLGANYGYTF.

J is TRBJ2-7 and V is TRBV9, with D perhaps TRBD2 (5 bases). Germline V lookup: CDR1 SGDLS, CDR2 YYNGEE. There are 14 residues in the CDR3. Trimming stripped 4 bases from V and 2 bases from J, with 13 bases between. CDR3 amino acids: CASSPRTQTYEQYF. DNA for the CDR3: TGTGCCAGCAGCCCTCGGACTCAAACCTACGAGCAGTACTTC.

The chain combines TRBV29-1 with TRBJ2-7; TRBD2 agrees at 7 bases. The CDR3 runs 13 residues. J gave up 3 bases and V 3 bases, and 5 bases lay outside the gene matches. CDR1 SQVTM and CDR2 ANQGSEA come from the germline V gene. The CDR3 nucleotides read TGCAGCGTTGAGGGGGGGAGTGTCTACGAGCAGTACTTC. Translating gives CSVEGGSVYEQYF.

This rearrangement joins TRBV7-7 to TRBJ2-2; TRBD1 might be the D (6 bases). V gave up 8 bases and J gave up 0 bases, with 13 bases separating them. Germline values: CDR1 SSHAT, CDR2 FNYEAQ (reference sequence). There are 15 residues in the CDR3. The CDR3 spells CASSLTGSNTGELFF. The CDR3 region has the DNA TGTGCCAGCTCCCTGACAGGTTCGAACACCGGGGAGCTGTTTTTT. Supplemented by reference TRBV7-7 and TRBJ2-2, the full variable domain reads GAGVSQSPRYKVTKRGQDVTLRCDPISSHATLYWYQQALGQGPEFLTYFNYEAQPDKSGLPSDRFSAERPEGSISTLTIQRTEQRDSAMYRCASSLTGSNTGELFFGEGSRLTVL.

This sequence joins TRBV5-1 and TRBJ2-5; 9 nucleotides agree with TRBD1. The trim removed 0 bases at V and 0 bases at J, leaving 6 bases unmatched. The germline CDR1 and CDR2 sequences are SGHRS and YFSETQ. This CDR3 is 17 amino acids long. DNA of the CDR3: TGCGCCAGCAGCTTGGCCGGGGGACAGGGCTACCAAGAGACCCAGTACTTC. It codes for CASSLAGGQGYQETQYF.

The V gene is TRBV28, the J gene TRBJ2-3; TRBD1 is a possible D gene (6 bases). The CDR3 sequence is 15 residues long. Germline V lookup: CDR1 MDHEN, CDR2 SYDVKM. V was pared by 1 base and J by 8 bases, with 16 bases between. The CDR3 region is CASSLLSQGQGTQYF. The CDR3 bases are TGTGCCAGCAGTTTATTGTCCCAGGGGCAGGGTACGCAGTATTTT.